This section outlines one TCR beta chain sequence together with its context. Its antigen is not identified. This record comes from a study of cytomegalovirus exposure and HLA in healthy donors. Study-wide findings and caveats: HLA allele associations emerged for around 15,000 TCR beta sequences in a later analysis, at 0.05 false discovery rate. A reported reduction in N-insertions relative to the approximately 640-donor mean was seen in an Asian-associated ancestry cluster in a later analysis.

After removal of 3 bases from V and 4 bases from J, the junction contained 20 bases not matched to a gene. This CDR3 has 18 amino acids. Germline CDR1 is SQVTM and CDR2 is ANQGSEA. PCR primers comprised 60 Vbeta and 13 Jbeta primers. Measured with immunoSEQ multiplex PCR; TCRdb has only the in-frame clones, and not every one. The sample gives 200,000 to 250,000 clones, 65% to 85% of which show up once; about 0.77% is in the top ten. The rearrangement links TRBV29-1 to TRBJ2-5; 7 bases are a match to TRBD2. The specimen was PBMCs. The sequence derives from a boy aged 2-15 years in good health and CMV-seronegative. The CDR3 nucleotides read TGCAGCGTTGAGGGACTAATTCGGTCGGGGTTCGGGGCAGAGACCCAGTACTTC. This gives the protein CSVEGLIRSGFGAETQYF. The full variable domain, completed using reference TRBV29-1 and TRBJ2-5, is SAVISQKPSRDICQRGTSLTIQCQVDSQVTMMFWYRQQPGQSLTLIATANQGSEATYESGFVIDKFPISRPNLTFSTLTVSNMSPEDSSIYLCSVEGLIRSGFGAETQYFGPGTRLLVL.